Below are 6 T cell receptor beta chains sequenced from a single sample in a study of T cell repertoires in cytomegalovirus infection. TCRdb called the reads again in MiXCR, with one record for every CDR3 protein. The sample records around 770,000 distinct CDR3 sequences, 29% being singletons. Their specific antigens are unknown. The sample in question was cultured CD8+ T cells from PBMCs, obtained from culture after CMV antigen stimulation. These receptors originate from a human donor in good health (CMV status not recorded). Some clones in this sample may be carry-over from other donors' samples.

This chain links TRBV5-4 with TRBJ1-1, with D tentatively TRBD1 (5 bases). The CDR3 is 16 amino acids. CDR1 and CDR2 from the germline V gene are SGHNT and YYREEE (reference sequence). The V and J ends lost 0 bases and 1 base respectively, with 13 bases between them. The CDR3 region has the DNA TGTGCCAGCAGCTTGGGGTCAGGGACGGCGAACACTGAAGCTTTCTTT. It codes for CASSLGSGTANTEAFF. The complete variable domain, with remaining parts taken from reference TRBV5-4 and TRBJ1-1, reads ETGVTQSPTHLIKTRGQQVTLRCSSQSGHNTVSWYQQALGQGPQFIFQYYREEENGRGNFPPRFSGLQFPNYSSELNVNALELDDSALYLCASSLGSGTANTEAFFGQGTRLTVV.

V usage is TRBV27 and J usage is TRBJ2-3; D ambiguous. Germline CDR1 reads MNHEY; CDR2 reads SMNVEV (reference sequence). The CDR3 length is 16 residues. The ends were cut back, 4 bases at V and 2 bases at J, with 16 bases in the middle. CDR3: CASSSHLRAHTDTQYF. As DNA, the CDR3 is TGTGCCAGCAGTTCCCATTTAAGGGCCCACACAGATACGCAGTATTTT.

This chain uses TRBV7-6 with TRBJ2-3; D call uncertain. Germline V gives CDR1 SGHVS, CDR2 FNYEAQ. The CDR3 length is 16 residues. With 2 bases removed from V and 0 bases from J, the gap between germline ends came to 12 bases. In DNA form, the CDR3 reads TGTGCCAGCAGCTTATCGGTTACAGCCAGCACAGATACGCAGTATTTT. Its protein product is CASSLSVTASTDTQYF.

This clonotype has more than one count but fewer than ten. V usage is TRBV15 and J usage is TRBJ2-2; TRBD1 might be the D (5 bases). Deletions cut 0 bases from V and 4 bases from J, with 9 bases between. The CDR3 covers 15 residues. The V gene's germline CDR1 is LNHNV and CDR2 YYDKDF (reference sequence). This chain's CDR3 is CATSRDSTGTGELFF. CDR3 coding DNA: TGTGCCACCAGCAGAGATAGTACAGGCACCGGGGAGCTGTTTTTT. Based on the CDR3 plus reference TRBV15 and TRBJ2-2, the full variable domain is DAMVIQNPRYQVTQFGKPVTLSCSQTLNHNVMYWYQQKSSQAPKLLFHYYDKDFNNEADTPDNFQSRRPNTSFCFLDIRSPGLGDTAMYLCATSRDSTGTGELFFGEGSRLTVL.

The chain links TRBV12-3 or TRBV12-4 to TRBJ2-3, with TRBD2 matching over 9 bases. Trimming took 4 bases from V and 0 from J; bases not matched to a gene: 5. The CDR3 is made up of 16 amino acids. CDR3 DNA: TGTGCCAGCAGTTCCCGCGGGGGGGCTAGCACAGATACGCAGTATTTT. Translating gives CASSSRGGASTDTQYF.

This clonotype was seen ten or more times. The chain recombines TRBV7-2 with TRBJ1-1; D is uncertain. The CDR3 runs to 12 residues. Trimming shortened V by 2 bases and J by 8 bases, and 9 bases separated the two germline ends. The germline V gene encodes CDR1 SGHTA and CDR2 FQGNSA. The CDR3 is CASSLNELEAFF. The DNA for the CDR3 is TGTGCCAGCAGCTTAAATGAGCTAGAAGCTTTCTTT.